The 17 T cell receptor beta chains below all came from one sample that was sequenced in a study of shared clonotypes between healthy human individuals. Clones were read by immunoSEQ multiplex PCR, and TCRdb kept only the in-frame ones, dropping some. Among roughly 2.2 million clones, roughly 93% were seen once, and the ten largest hold about 0.39%. The sample was naive CD4+ T cells from PBMCs. Subset meaning: CD45RA+ positively selected. The source is a man between 18 and 35 years old in good health. Some clones in this sample may be carry-over from other donors' samples.

The rearrangement uses TRBV9 and TRBJ2-1; D perhaps matches TRBD1 (5 bases). Deletions cut 3 bases from V and 4 bases from J, with 8 bases between. This CDR3 is built from 13 residues. CDR1 is SGDLS and CDR2 is YYNGEE in the germline V gene. As DNA, the CDR3 is TGTGCCAGCAGCGCCCGACAGTACAATGAGCAGTTCTTC. It specifies CASSARQYNEQFF.

The V call is TRBV4-3, the J call TRBJ2-7; 16 bases align to TRBD2. J gave up 9 bases and V 3 bases, and 5 bases lay outside the gene matches. Germline CDR1 LGHNA, CDR2 YSLEER. The CDR3 sequence is 15 residues long. The CDR3 bases are TGCGCCAGCAGCCAGACAGGGACTAGCGGGAGGGGGCAGTACTTC. Protein product: CASSQTGTSGRGQYF.

This chain connects TRBV5-1 to TRBJ2-1; TRBD2 agrees at 7 bases. Trimming cost V 1 base and J 6 bases; bases outside gene matches: 4. The CDR3 is made up of 14 amino acids. CDR1 SGHRS and CDR2 YFSETQ come from the germline V gene. CDR3 in amino acids: CASSLFASGNEQFF. The CDR3 bases are TGCGCCAGCAGCTTGTTTGCTAGCGGCAATGAGCAGTTCTTC.

J is TRBJ2-7 and V is TRBV28; TRBD1 matches 7 bases. The CDR3 is 15 residues long. Per the germline V gene, CDR1 is MDHEN and CDR2 is SYDVKM. With V trimmed by 5 bases and J by 6 bases, 13 bases remained unmatched. The CDR3 loop reads CASSPNLGQLREQYF. Here the CDR3 DNA reads TGTGCCAGCAGTCCCAACCTGGGACAGTTACGCGAGCAGTACTTC.

The V gene is TRBV7-9, the J gene TRBJ2-7; D might be TRBD2 (6 bases). The germline V gene has CDR1 SEHNR and CDR2 FQNEAQ (reference sequence). V was shortened by 5 bases and J by 6 bases, with 14 bases between the two germline ends. The CDR3 is 13 amino acids. CDR3 DNA sequence: TGTGCCAGCAGCCCGGGACTCCGCAGCGAGCAGTACTTC. It yields the protein CASSPGLRSEQYF.

The rearrangement joins TRBV2 to TRBJ1-2, with D perhaps matching TRBD1 (5 bases). The germline V gene encodes CDR1 SNHLY and CDR2 FYNNEI. Trimming took off 1 base at V and 4 bases at J, with 10 bases between the two ends. This CDR3 is 14 amino acids long. The CDR3 sequence: CASSEVGTAYGYTF. DNA of the CDR3: TGTGCCAGCAGTGAAGTTGGGACCGCCTATGGCTACACCTTC.

This clone was counted a few times. The chain recombines TRBV18 with TRBJ1-5; 10 positions match TRBD1. Germline-derived CDR1 and CDR2 are KGHSH and LQKENI. CDR3 size: 15 residues. The ends lost 3 bases at V and 7 bases at J; junction bases unmatched: 6. The DNA for the CDR3 is TGTGCCAGCTCACCCACGGGACAGGGGATCCAGCCCCAGCATTTT. Translation: CASSPTGQGIQPQHF.

Points on this clone: The same CDR3 also results from other DNA sequences found in this sample. This chain joins TRBV7-2 and TRBJ1-5; weak D call: TRBD1 (6 bases). The V and J ends lost 5 bases and 7 bases respectively, with 12 bases between them. The CDR3 extends over 13 amino acids. CDR1 is SGHTA, CDR2 FQGNSA, per germline. This CDR3 reads CASSPEGGQPQHF. The CDR3 region has the DNA TGTGCCAGCAGCCCAGAGGGGGGGCAGCCCCAGCATTTT.

The gene calls are TRBV7-9 and TRBJ2-2, with D possibly TRBD1 on 5 matching bases. Trimming cost V 0 bases and J 0 bases, with 11 bases left between them. The length of the CDR3 is 17 residues. Per the germline V gene, CDR1 is SEHNR and CDR2 is FQNEAQ (reference sequence). CDR3 DNA: TGTGCCAGCAGCTTAGCAGGGGTTCACCCGAACACCGGGGAGCTGTTTTTT. Its protein is CASSLAGVHPNTGELFF.

V is TRBV5-1 and J is TRBJ2-7, with a possible D match to TRBD2 (6 bases). The CDR3 spans 20 residues. V was trimmed by 1 base and J by 2 bases, leaving 28 bases between them. Germline V gene sequence: CDR1 SGHRS, CDR2 YFSETQ. In DNA, the CDR3 is TGCGCCAGCAGCTTGAGGCCACCAACTGGATCCGGGACGGGAGCCTACGAGCAGTACTTC. Translation: CASSLRPPTGSGTGAYEQYF.

V is TRBV30 and J is TRBJ2-7; 9 bases agree with TRBD1. The CDR3 has 13 residues. Germline V CDR1 and CDR2: GTSNPN, SVGIG (reference sequence). Germline trimming cut 0 bases from V and 6 bases from J; bases unmatched to any gene: 3. CDR3 sequence reads: CAWSVTGGREQYF. CDR3 nucleotide sequence: TGTGCCTGGAGTGTGACAGGGGGTCGCGAGCAGTACTTC.

This clone came up once. The rearrangement joins TRBV27 to TRBJ2-1; 7 nucleotides align to TRBD2. Germline V gene data show CDR1 as MNHEY and CDR2 as SMNVEV (reference sequence). Trimming cost V 3 bases and J 3 bases; bases outside gene matches: 5. CDR3 length: 15 residues. CDR3 sequence (DNA): TGTGCCAGCAGTTTCTCGTCTAGCGGCTACAATGAGCAGTTCTTC. Its translation is CASSFSSSGYNEQFF.

The chain carries TRBV4-2 and TRBJ2-7; D gene unclear. V was cut by 2 bases and J by 1 base, with 21 bases left in between. Germline V gene lookup returns CDR1 LGHNA and CDR2 YNFKEQ. The CDR3 has 18 amino acids. DNA of the CDR3: TGTGCCAGCAGCCAATTTCTTCTTGCGGCAGATCTTTCCTACGAGCAGTACTTC. Amino acids: CASSQFLLAADLSYEQYF.

This chain uses TRBV28 with TRBJ2-7, with D possibly TRBD2 on 7 matching bases. Trimming took off 5 bases at V and 3 bases at J, with 20 bases between the two ends. Germline V gene lookup returns CDR1 MDHEN and CDR2 SYDVKM. The CDR3 contains 16 residues. The CDR3 region is CASSQGGGAYGYEQYF. CDR3 DNA: TGTGCCAGCAGTCAAGGTGGGGGGGCGTACGGCTACGAGCAGTACTTC.

V is TRBV13 and J is TRBJ1-1; 7 bases are shared with TRBD1. This CDR3 has 14 residues. The germline V gene encodes CDR1 PRHDT and CDR2 FYEKMQ (reference sequence). Unmatched junction bases numbered 4, after V lost 5 bases and J lost 1 base. The CDR3 sequence: CASSPGDRNTEAFF. In nucleotides, the CDR3 is TGTGCCAGCAGCCCCGGGGACAGGAACACTGAAGCTTTCTTT.

This rearrangement joins TRBV4-1 to TRBJ2-3, with D perhaps matching TRBD2 (6 bases). The germline gives CDR1 MGHRA, CDR2 YSYEKL. Trimming took off 3 bases at V and 0 bases at J, with 10 bases between the two ends. The CDR3 loop spans 15 amino acids. CDR3 sequence: CASSQELASTDTQYF. The CDR3 coding sequence is TGCGCCAGCAGCCAGGAACTAGCAAGCACAGATACGCAGTATTTT.

This clone was observed a handful of times. This chain uses TRBV10-3 with TRBJ2-5, with 9 bases fitting TRBD1. Per germline, CDR1 ENHRY and CDR2 SYGVKD. The CDR3 is 14 residues long. The ends lost 6 bases at V and 7 bases at J; junction bases unmatched: 9. The DNA of the CDR3 is TGTGCCATCAGCGAAACGACAGGGGGGGGGACCCAGTACTTC. This sequence encodes CAISETTGGGTQYF.